The rows below give T cell receptor beta chains drawn from one sample of a study of blood T cells in healthy people across ages. TCRdb reprocessed the 5' RACE reads with MiXCR, giving one entry per CDR3 protein. The sample lists under 1,100,000 distinct CDR3 sequences, approximately 25% seen once, with around 0.7% in the top ten. This sample was shared with a second study, whose subject was T cells of mothers and their children.

The sequenced material came from blood. Receptors originate from a girl aged 2 to 9 in good health. CDR3s include the opening cysteine and the closing phenylalanine or tryptophan. Each record gives: D gene, J gene, clone size, V gene, CDR3 DNA, CDR3 protein. D genes are given only for firm matches. Clone size appears in some rows only: once, few, many, or a class for an expanded clone.

D: TRBD2
J: TRBJ2-7
size: once
V: TRBV10-3
DNA: TGTGCCATCAGTGAAGGGCTAGCGGGGGCTAGGTACGAGCAGTACTTC
CDR3: CAISEGLAGARYEQYF

D: NA
J: TRBJ1-2
size: few
V: TRBV29-1
DNA: TGCAGCGTTTTACAGGAAGCTAACTATGGCTACACCTTC
CDR3: CSVLQEANYGYTF

D: NA
J: TRBJ2-7
size: few
V: TRBV20-1
DNA: TGCAGTGCTAGAGATTACAGGGCGGGAGAGCAGTACTTC
CDR3: CSARDYRAGEQYF

D: TRBD1
J: TRBJ2-1
size: few
V: TRBV6-2/TRBV6-3
DNA: TGTGCCAGCAGTTACCGAAGGAAGACAGGGTCCTCCTACAATGAGCAGTTCTTC
CDR3: CASSYRRKTGSSYNEQFF

D: TRBD2
J: TRBJ2-1
size: few
V: TRBV5-1
DNA: TGCGCCAGCAGCTTCAAGCGGGGAGCCAACAATGAGCAGTTCTTC
CDR3: CASSFKRGANNEQFF

D: NA
J: TRBJ1-2
size: NA
V: TRBV20-1
DNA: TGCAGTGCCGGCGGCTCTGGAGGCTACACCTTC
CDR3: CSAGGSGGYTF

D: NA
J: TRBJ1-1
size: NA
V: TRBV29-1
DNA: TGCAGCATGAACAGGGAGGTTAGTCCTGAAGCTTTCTTT
CDR3: CSMNREVSPEAFF

D: NA
J: TRBJ2-4
size: few
V: TRBV5-1
DNA: TGCGCCAGCAGCTTGGCGGCGGCTGAACTAGCCAAAAACATTCAGTACTTC
CDR3: CASSLAAAELAKNIQYF

D: NA
J: TRBJ2-1
size: NA
V: TRBV11-2
DNA: TGTGCTAGCAGCTTAGATGTGTTCGACCGGGAGCTCAATGAGCAGTTCTTC
CDR3: CASSLDVFDRELNEQFF

D: TRBD2
J: TRBJ2-5
size: few
V: TRBV5-6
DNA: TGTGCCAGCAGTTTTGGGGGACTAGCGGAGAAAGAGACCCAGTACTTC
CDR3: CASSFGGLAEKETQYF

D: TRBD1
J: TRBJ1-5
size: NA
V: TRBV12-3/TRBV12-4
DNA: TGTGCCAGCAGTATGGACAGGGCGACACAAAGCAATCAGCCCCAGCATTTT
CDR3: CASSMDRATQSNQPQHF

D: TRBD2
J: TRBJ2-3
size: few
V: TRBV5-1
DNA: TGCGCCAGCAGCTTGTATGGCGGGGGTTCAGATACGCAGTATTTT
CDR3: CASSLYGGGSDTQYF

D: TRBD1
J: TRBJ2-7
size: few
V: TRBV20-1
DNA: TGCAGTGCTAGAGTAAGAGCAGGGACAGGGTTCTACGAGCAGTACTTC
CDR3: CSARVRAGTGFYEQYF

D: NA
J: TRBJ2-7
size: few
V: TRBV10-3
DNA: TGTGCCATCAGTGAGCCCGCGGGTGTGGGGGAGCAGTACTTC
CDR3: CAISEPAGVGEQYF

D: NA
J: TRBJ2-7
size: NA
V: TRBV28
DNA: TGTGCCAGCAGTGGGCTTGAACGGGAGTACGAGCAGTACTTC
CDR3: CASSGLEREYEQYF

D: NA
J: TRBJ2-7
size: NA
V: TRBV6-1
DNA: TGTGCCAGCACCCAGGACGACCTATCCTACGAGCAGTACTTC
CDR3: CASTQDDLSYEQYF

D: TRBD1
J: TRBJ1-1
size: NA
V: TRBV29-1
DNA: TGCAGCGACTGGACAGGGGGATCAGGTGAAGCTTTCTTT
CDR3: CSDWTGGSGEAFF

D: NA
J: TRBJ2-7
size: NA
V: TRBV2
DNA: TGTGCCAGCAAGATCGACAGCTACTACGAGCAGTACTTC
CDR3: CASKIDSYYEQYF

D: NA
J: TRBJ2-5
size: many
V: TRBV7-8
DNA: TGTGCCAGCAGCTTAGGACTACAAGAGACCCAGTACTTC
CDR3: CASSLGLQETQYF

D: TRBD1
J: TRBJ2-2
size: many
V: TRBV20-1
DNA: TGCAGTGCTAGAGATCAAACCAGGGGGCTCACCGGGGAGCTGTTTTTT
CDR3: CSARDQTRGLTGELFF

D: TRBD1
J: TRBJ2-7
size: many
V: TRBV6-6
DNA: TGTGCCAGCAGTCCCCCAGGGGGCTCCTACGAGCAGTACTTC
CDR3: CASSPPGGSYEQYF

D: NA
J: TRBJ2-5
size: few
V: TRBV5-1
DNA: TGCGCCAGCAACGACCCGTTGTGGGAGACCCAGTACTTC
CDR3: CASNDPLWETQYF

D: NA
J: TRBJ1-5
size: few
V: TRBV6-1
DNA: TGTGCCAGCTTTGCGGGAGGACAGTTTATTCGTCAGCCCCAGCATTTT
CDR3: CASFAGGQFIRQPQHF

D: TRBD1
J: TRBJ2-5
size: NA
V: TRBV20-1
DNA: TGCAGTGCCTCCGGGACAGGGGTTCAAGAGACCCAGTACTTC
CDR3: CSASGTGVQETQYF

D: TRBD2
J: TRBJ2-7
size: NA
V: TRBV11-2
DNA: TGTGCCAGCAGCCACAGCGGGAACTTCTACGAGCAGTACTTC
CDR3: CASSHSGNFYEQYF

D: TRBD1
J: TRBJ1-4
size: NA
V: TRBV6-1
DNA: TGTGCCAGCAGTGAATGGTGGGACAGGGGTGATGAAAAACTGTTTTTT
CDR3: CASSEWWDRGDEKLFF

D: NA
J: TRBJ2-7
size: NA
V: TRBV20-1
DNA: TGCAGTGCTAGAGTTCCCCAGGACAGCCCGATGTCCTACGAGCAGTACTTC
CDR3: CSARVPQDSPMSYEQYF

D: NA
J: TRBJ2-7
size: NA
V: TRBV5-1
DNA: TGCGCCAGCAGCTCCTCCGAGACCGATTTACACTCCTACGAGCAGTACTTC
CDR3: CASSSSETDLHSYEQYF

D: NA
J: TRBJ1-1
size: NA
V: TRBV11-3
DNA: TGTGCCAGCGGGCTGAACACTGAAGCTTTCTTT
CDR3: CASGLNTEAFF

D: TRBD1
J: TRBJ1-4
size: NA
V: TRBV12-3/TRBV12-4
DNA: TGTGCCAGCAGTTTGGGACAGGGAATGTTTTTT
CDR3: CASSLGQGMFF

D: NA
J: TRBJ1-5
size: NA
V: TRBV11-2
DNA: TGTGCCAGCAGTTTCGCAAGGGATTCGCCCCAGCATTTT
CDR3: CASSFARDSPQHF

D: TRBD1
J: TRBJ1-1
size: NA
V: TRBV20-1
DNA: TGCAGTGCTAGAGGCCCCGGGACAGGGGGCTGGAACACTGAAGCTTTCTTT
CDR3: CSARGPGTGGWNTEAFF

D: NA
J: TRBJ1-3
size: NA
V: TRBV11-2
DNA: TGTGCCAGCAGCTTCATGGAATCAGGAAACACCATATATTTT
CDR3: CASSFMESGNTIYF

D: NA
J: TRBJ2-1
size: NA
V: TRBV28
DNA: TGTGCCAGCAGTTCCCCCGGGTCCGATGAGCAGTTCTTC
CDR3: CASSSPGSDEQFF